This T cell receptor beta chain was obtained from a study of cytomegalovirus exposure and HLA in healthy donors (dated by TCRdb to about 2017). With respect to the entire study: An earlier analysis of about 530 of the donors reported over 250 Gb of sequence data and around 120 million unique TCR beta sequences obtained from around 180 million T cells. HLA typing covered class I and class II loci at four-digit resolution. In addition to the first cohort of around 670 subjects, a separate validation cohort of 130 or so different subjects was used. Every discovery cohort repertoire had been produced on one sequencing platform. To study patterns of TCR occurrence, a later analysis re-analyzed previously published TCR beta repertoires from 700 or so donors and added high-resolution HLA genotyping. In an earlier analysis of a few hundred of the donors, high-throughput TCR beta sequencing was used to judge whether each TCR beta V gene segment behaved as functional or pseudogenic. High-throughput TCR immunosequencing, statistical association of individual TCRs with disease status, and machine learning were combined to predict cytomegalovirus infection status. In the later analysis, no new phenotypic data were used to find candidate immune exposures; instead, reliance was placed on TCR beta sequences and their occurrence across donors. The study used immunosequencing to profile the T cell repertoires of 666 subjects and linked those repertoires to cytomegalovirus serostatus. In a later genetic analysis, genome-wide SNP genotypes for about 55% of the 666 donors were used, and that subset was treated as a discovery cohort. Typing coverage varied by locus: about 620-630 donors for A, B, C, DRB1 and DQB1; roughly 500 for DQA1; approximately 570 for DPA1; 400 to 480 for DPB1. Roughly 300 gigabases of sequencing data and tens of millions of unique TCR sequences were included in an early release covering about 700 HLA-typed donors. Roughly five DR-DQ haplotypes were handled as single units for association and clustering because linkage in the cohort was strong. Across around 400 genotyped donors of the cohort, an average of about 240,000 unique TCR beta nucleotide sequences per donor were sequenced, and approximately 19% of those sequences were non-productive. Donor age, sex, ethnicity and CMV serostatus were compiled together with the repertoire data. The aim of the study was to test whether cataloging public T cell receptors could identify signatures of past pathogen exposure. Among the roughly 390 genotyped donors, approximately 82% belonged to the genetic ancestry cluster associated with self-reported Caucasian donors. The study at large found these results: Compared with the 666-donor mean, donors in an Asian-associated ancestry cluster had fewer N-insertions in productive TCRs, according to a later genetic analysis. In a later genetic analysis, a missense DCLRE1C variant was associated with V-gene and J-gene trimming of TCR beta chains, and the association was replicated in an independent cohort. Across donors, most TCR sequences were observed very rarely, whereas some public TCRs were present in many individuals. HLA typing was unavailable for some donors at each locus, so association tests used only the typed subset. Several of the top co-occurrence clusters appeared to be linked to parvovirus B19, influenza, CMV and Epstein-Barr virus, according to a later analysis. The study listed 150 to 200 TCR beta chains as associated with cytomegalovirus. Linkage disequilibrium might explain the correlated functional status among segregating V segments, but an unknown experimental factor could not be ruled out. A few of the identified cytomegalovirus-associated TCR beta chains were confirmed in vitro to be specific for cytomegalovirus antigens. According to the authors, the approach could potentially be generalized to other disease states and immunological phenotypes. A further reported finding was that TCR beta sequences accurately predicted the HLA-A and HLA-B alleles for most subjects in the first cohort. Only TCR beta chains were sequenced in this cohort, and the absence of alpha or paired-chain data limited detectable features. The classifier was reported to diagnose cytomegalovirus status with high specificity and sensitivity in both the original cohort and the validation cohort. Most CMV-associated TCR beta chains appeared to be HLA-restricted in a later analysis, and the HLA associations seemed to be driven largely by CMV exposure. For the cohort, immune exposure information was limited to CMV serostatus. Roughly uniform sequencing depth across donors was assumed in presence/absence analyses, although this assumption may not hold. Seventeen rarely observed V segments, including chromosome 9 orphons, were excluded from the earlier analysis of about 500 of the donors because counts were too low. An earlier analysis of approximately 540 of the donors showed that most TCR beta V segments appeared in productive rearrangements either about 90% or about 30% of the time, which broadly matched IMGT annotations. In a later analysis, around 17,000 TCR beta sequences were associated with specific HLA alleles at a false discovery rate of 0.05. When HLA alleles, especially DR and DQ, strongly co-occurred, TCR associations were difficult to assign to individual alleles. A later analysis found that HLA-associated TCR beta chains were more clonally expanded and had lower generation probabilities than equally common non-associated chains. A later analysis found that TCR association rates varied across HLA loci, with DRB1 alleles showing the most associated TCRs and HLA-C alleles the fewest. A cluster of highly shared sequence variants was judged likely to represent a technical artifact of the sequencing pipeline.

Receptor amplification or capture employed the immunoSEQ multiplex PCR assay. For the multiplex PCR, a mixture combining 60 forward primers for TCR Vbeta segments and 13 reverse primers for TCR Jbeta segments was used. The CDR3 region of rearranged TCR beta genes was amplified from genomic DNA by a multiplex PCR assay. The amplified TCR beta libraries were sequenced on the Illumina HiSeq System as 87-base-pair reads. Per the original workflow: In a later analysis, 77 million or so unique TCR beta chains were counted across the roughly 670 repertoires, and some 10 million of these chains were shared by at least two donors. Raw reads were error-corrected and collapsed into unique sequences by a nearest-neighbor algorithm in which closely related sequences were merged to remove PCR and sequencing errors. To assign V, D and J gene segments, CDR3 sequences were aligned to IMGT reference sequences. For a sequence to be retained, a match of at least six nucleotides to both a V gene segment and a J gene segment was required. A rearrangement was called productive if the CDR3 had no stop codons and remained in frame with V and J, and every other rearrangement was called non-productive. CDR3 was defined according to IMGT convention as the region running from the second conserved V-encoded cysteine to the conserved J-encoded phenylalanine. The earlier analysis of approximately 590 of the donors excluded any sequence lacking an unambiguous match to a single V gene segment. An earlier analysis of about 590 of the donors classified V segments as functional when productive rearrangements were above 56.7% and as segregating when the standard deviation between donors was above 5%. To diagnose cytomegalovirus status from the catalog of TCR beta chain sequences, a statistical classification framework was built. A later analysis assigned V and J genes by comparing TCR nucleotide sequences with IMGT/GENE-DB human TR gene sequences. The TCRdist pipeline was used in a later analysis to assign CDR3 sequences and most-parsimonious VDJ recombination scenarios. In a later analysis, every TCR beta chain was defined by the combination of its CDR3 amino acid sequence and its V-gene family, and reads without a unique V-gene family were dropped. To address suspected cross-contamination and a sequencing artifact, a later analysis removed roughly 640 highly shared, low-generation-probability nucleotide sequences. In a later analysis, a clonal expansion index for each public chain was calculated from normalized within-repertoire ranks of inferred template counts. Generation probabilities in a later analysis came from a VDJ recombination model fitted to out-of-frame rearrangements, and those results were checked against IGoR. In a later analysis, TCR-TCR, TCR-HLA and TCR-CMV co-occurrence was scored with hypergeometric tests, and a repertoire-size bias correction was applied to TCR pairs. In a later analysis, false discovery rates were estimated by permuting HLA or CMV assignments 20 times. In a later analysis, co-occurring TCRs were grouped using DBSCAN, and TCRdist sequence similarity was added for clustering within HLA-allele-positive subsets. For co-occurrence clustering, repertoires with fewer than 30,000 or more than 120,000 public chains were excluded, along with roughly five repertoires with anomalous nucleotide sharing. The clones in this table, taken by TCRdb from immuneACCESS, are in-frame only. Not every clone is retained; where verified, under half of the shortfall comes from an unresolved V gene, and the cause of the rest is unknown. That table is the source of V, J and clone size, and D and trimming were worked out from the DNA. The table for this sample lists under 250,000 clones; over 80% of them were counted only once. Jointly, the top ten make up approximately 6.5% of the sample.

About this clone: Its antigen target is currently unknown. It has no much larger one-base neighbor in the sample; base qualities were not kept.

The cohort comprised fewer than 700 healthy bone marrow donors. At the time of sampling, every cohort member was nominally healthy, though immune exposures that went unrecorded were likely present. The donor tested CMV seropositive, placing the donor among the 310 or so seropositive members of the cohort. Each donor provided a peripheral blood sample, and peripheral blood mononuclear cells were used for TCR beta sequencing. The Qiagen DNeasy Blood Extraction Kit was used to extract genomic DNA from the blood cell samples. This receptor was identified in a middle-aged man in good health and CMV-seropositive. Sequencing was performed on PBMCs.

CDR3 protein: CAWTLQGNYGYTF. The bases read TGTGCCTGGACATTACAGGGAAACTATGGCTACACCTTC. In this chain, TRBV30 is recombined with TRBJ1-2; matching of 6 bases hints at TRBD1 as the D gene. Measured from the cysteine to the phenylalanine, the CDR3 is 13 residues long. CDR3 DNA is the only sequence kept; it has 39 bases, read in frame from the first base. Deletion took 4 bases off V and 2 bases off J, with a span of 11 bases between the germline ends. CDR1 and CDR2 are drawn from the germline V gene (reference sequence): GTSNPN, SVGIG.